The T cell receptor beta chain under discussion was sequenced for a study of T cells in Graves' hyperthyroidism and ophthalmopathy. General study findings and limits: Progression to ophthalmopathy was predicted a median of 6.5 months early.

This clonotype has a count of ten or more. Its antigen is unknown. RNA transcripts yielded amplified TCR beta CDR3 regions. The HTBI set primed first-round TCR CDR3 RT-PCR. TCRdb used MiXCR to reprocess the multiplex PCR reads, holding one entry per CDR3 protein. The sample records roughly 500,000 distinct CDR3 sequences, 40% to 55% being singletons. Pregnant or lactating patients were excluded, as were those with uncontrolled infection or other autoimmune disease. Trimming took 1 base from V and 0 from J, leaving 13 bases between them. CDR1 is SNHLY and CDR2 is FYNNEI in the germline V gene. The CDR3 is 17 amino acids.

The sequencing input was peripheral blood or thyroid tissue (not recorded which). This TCR was sampled from an adult woman with Graves' disease, either hyperthyroidism or ophthalmopathy (not recorded which). V usage is TRBV2 and J usage is TRBJ1-5; no clear D. In nucleotides, the CDR3 is TGTGCCAGCAGTGAAGAGGTGGCACAGTATAGCAATCAGCCCCAGCATTTT. Its translation is CASSEEVAQYSNQPQHF.